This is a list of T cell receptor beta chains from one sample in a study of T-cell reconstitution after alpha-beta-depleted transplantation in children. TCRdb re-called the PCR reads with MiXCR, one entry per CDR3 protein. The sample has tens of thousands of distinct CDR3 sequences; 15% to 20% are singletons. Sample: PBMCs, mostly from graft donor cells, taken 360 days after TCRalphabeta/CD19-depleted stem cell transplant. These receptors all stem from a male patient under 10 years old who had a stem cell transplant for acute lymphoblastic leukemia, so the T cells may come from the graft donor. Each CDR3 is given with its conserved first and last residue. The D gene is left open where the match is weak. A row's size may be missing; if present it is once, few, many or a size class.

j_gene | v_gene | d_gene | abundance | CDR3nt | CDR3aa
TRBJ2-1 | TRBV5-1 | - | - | TGCGCCAGCAGCTTGGCGGGACTCACGAACAATGAGCAGTTCTTC | CASSLAGLTNNEQFF
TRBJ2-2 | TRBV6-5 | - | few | TGTGCCAGCAGTTACTCGAATGGACCAGGACGTAACCGGGAGCTGTTTTTT | CASSYSNGPGRNRELFF
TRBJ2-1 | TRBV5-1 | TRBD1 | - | TGCGCCAGCAGCGTCCGGGACAGGGGGAATGAGCAGTTCTTC | CASSVRDRGNEQFF
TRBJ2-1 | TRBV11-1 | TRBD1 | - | TGTGCCAGCAGCTCCTCCTATGACAGGGGTTACCTCTACAATGAGCAGTTCTTC | CASSSSYDRGYLYNEQFF
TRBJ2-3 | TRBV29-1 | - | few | TGCAGCGTCACTATACGCACAGATACGCAGTATTTT | CSVTIRTDTQYF
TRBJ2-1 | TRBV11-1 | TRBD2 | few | TGTGCCAGCAGCTATACGGGACTAGCGGCCTCGAGCTCCTACAATGAGCAGTTCTTC | CASSYTGLAASSSYNEQFF
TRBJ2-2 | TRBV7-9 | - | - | TGTGCCAGCAGAGCTTACACCGGGGAGCTGTTTTTT | CASRAYTGELFF
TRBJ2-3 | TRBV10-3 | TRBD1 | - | TGTGCCATCAAAAGGACAGGGGGATTGGATACGCAGTATTTT | CAIKRTGGLDTQYF
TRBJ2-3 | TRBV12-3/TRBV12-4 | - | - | TGTGCCAGCAGTTTCCGACAGAGCACAGATACGCAGTATTTT | CASSFRQSTDTQYF
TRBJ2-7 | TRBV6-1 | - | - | TGTGCCAGCAGTCGCTTACAAAGACAGGACAACCGGAACGAGCAGTACTTC | CASSRLQRQDNRNEQYF
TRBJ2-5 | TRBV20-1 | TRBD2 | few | TGCAGTGCTACCGGACTAGCGGGAGCCCAAGAGACCCAGTACTTC | CSATGLAGAQETQYF
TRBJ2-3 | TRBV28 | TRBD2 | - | TGTGCCAGCATTCCCAGGACTAGCGCTAGAAGAGATACGCAGTATTTT | CASIPRTSARRDTQYF
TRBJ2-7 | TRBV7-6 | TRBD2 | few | TGTGCCAGCAGCTTAGGTCCAGCGGGAGGCGGCTACGAGCAGTACTTC | CASSLGPAGGGYEQYF
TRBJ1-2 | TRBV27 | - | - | TGTGCCAGCAGTTTATCTCGGAAAAACTATGGCTACACCTTC | CASSLSRKNYGYTF
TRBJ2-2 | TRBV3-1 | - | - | TGTGCCAGCACCGAAGTGGGGAACACCGGGGAGCTGTTTTTT | CASTEVGNTGELFF
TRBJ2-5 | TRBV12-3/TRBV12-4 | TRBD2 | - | TGTGCCGCTGGACTAGCGGGAGGGGGAGAGACCCAGTACTTC | CAAGLAGGGETQYF
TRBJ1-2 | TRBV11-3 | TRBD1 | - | TGTGCCAGCAGCTTAGGTGGGACAGGGGCTTCCTATGGCTACACCTTC | CASSLGGTGASYGYTF
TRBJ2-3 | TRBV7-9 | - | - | TGTGCCAGCAGCTTAAGGGATTACACAGATACGCAGTATTTT | CASSLRDYTDTQYF
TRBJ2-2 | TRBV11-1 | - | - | TGTGCCAGCAGCTTAAGGGCATTTCTCCCTCTACACACCGGGGAGCTGTTTTTT | CASSLRAFLPLHTGELFF
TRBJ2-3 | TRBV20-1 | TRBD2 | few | TGCAGTGCCAATAGCGGGACGGGTTTCGATACGCAGTATTTT | CSANSGTGFDTQYF
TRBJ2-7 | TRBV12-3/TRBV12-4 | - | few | TGTGCCAGCAGTTTAGCGAGGGAACTGAGGGAGCAGTACTTC | CASSLARELREQYF
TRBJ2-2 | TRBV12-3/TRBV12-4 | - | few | TGTGCCAGCAGAAAGAGAATTAACACCGGGGAGCTGTTTTTT | CASRKRINTGELFF
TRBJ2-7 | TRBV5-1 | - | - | TGCGCCAGCACCTCCGCCCTAAACGTATACGGGGATTACGAGCAGTACTTC | CASTSALNVYGDYEQYF
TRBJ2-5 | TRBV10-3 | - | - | TGTGCCATCAGTGAGGGGCAAGAGACCCAGTACTTC | CAISEGQETQYF
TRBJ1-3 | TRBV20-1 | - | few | TGCAGTGCTAGAGACGGACAGAGAGGTTCGAACACCATATATTTT | CSARDGQRGSNTIYF
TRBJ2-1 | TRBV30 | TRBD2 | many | TGTGCCTGGAGTCCAGGGATGGGACTACGCTACAATGAGCAGTTCTTC | CAWSPGMGLRYNEQFF
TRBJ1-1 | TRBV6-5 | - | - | TGTGCCAGCAGTTACGGGGGGCGCGTCACTGAAGCTTTCTTT | CASSYGGRVTEAFF
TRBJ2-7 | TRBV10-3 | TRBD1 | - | TGTGCCGGCAGACAGGGTCTCTCCTACGAGCAGTACTTC | CAGRQGLSYEQYF
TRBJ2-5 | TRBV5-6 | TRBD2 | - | TGTGCCAGCAGCCCGGGACTAGCGGGAGTGTCAAGTGAGACCCAGTACTTC | CASSPGLAGVSSETQYF
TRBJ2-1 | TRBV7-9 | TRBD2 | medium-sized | TGTGCCAGCAGCCTGGGGGCGGGAGGGAGGAATGAGCAGTTCTTC | CASSLGAGGRNEQFF
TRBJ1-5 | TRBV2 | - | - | TGTGCCAGCAGCCGAAGCACGGTGAGCAATCAGCCCCAGCATTTT | CASSRSTVSNQPQHF